These 31 T cell receptor beta chains originate from one sample sequenced in a study of blood T cell repertoires in COVID-19. The data were produced by immunoSEQ multiplex PCR, yet TCRdb's version contains in-frame clones alone and is incomplete. Of about 150,000 clones in the sample, more than 80% were seen once. Material for sequencing was peripheral blood. These receptors all come from a woman in her forties with acute or convalescent COVID-19.

The chain links TRBV14 to TRBJ2-3; 14 bases are a match to TRBD2. Germline V CDR1 and CDR2: SGHDN, FVKESK. V trimming: 4 bases; J trimming: 2 bases; junction bases outside the gene matches: 5. The CDR3 is 17 amino acids. The CDR3 DNA reads TGTGCCAGCAGCCCCGGACTAGCGGGGGGCGTCACAGATACGCAGTATTTT. Translation: CASSPGLAGGVTDTQYF.

CDR3 in amino acids: CASSTTRTSGINLHYEQYF. The CDR3, as DNA: TGTGCCAGTAGTACCACCAGGACTAGCGGGATCAATTTACACTACGAGCAGTACTTC. The V gene is TRBV19, the J gene TRBJ2-7, with 12 nucleotides matching TRBD2. In germline, CDR1 is LNHDA, CDR2 SQIVND (reference sequence). Trimming removed 4 bases from V and 3 bases from J; junction bases left unmatched: 16. This CDR3 is 19 amino acids long. The full variable domain, in which reference TRBV19 and TRBJ2-7 provide the parts outside the CDR3, is DGGITQSPKYLFRKEGQNVTLSCEQNLNHDAMYWYRQDPGQGLRLIYYSQIVNDFQKGDIAEGYSVSREKKESFPLTVTSAQKNPTAFYLCASSTTRTSGINLHYEQYFGPGTRLTVT.

The chain carries TRBV7-9 and TRBJ2-3; maybe TRBD2 (6 bases). The CDR3 contains 16 residues. V was trimmed by 1 base and J by 2 bases, leaving 13 bases between them. Per the germline V gene, CDR1 is SEHNR and CDR2 is FQNEAQ (reference sequence). Here the CDR3 DNA reads TGTGCCAGCAGCTTAGTTTCTCTAGCGAACACAGATACGCAGTATTTT. Translation: CASSLVSLANTDTQYF.

The chain is built from TRBV13 and TRBJ2-6; weak D call: TRBD2 (6 bases). V lost 5 bases and J lost 4, with 15 bases in between. Looked up from germline, CDR1 is PRHDT and CDR2 is FYEKMQ (reference sequence). This CDR3 is 16 amino acids long. In DNA form, the CDR3 reads TGTGCCAGCAGCCTCCGGGGGAGCAAAGGGGCCAACGTCCTGACTTTC. It encodes CASSLRGSKGANVLTF. The variable domain in full, completed from reference TRBV13 and TRBJ2-6, reads AAGVIQSPRHLIKEKRETATLKCYPIPRHDTVYWYQQGPGQDPQFLISFYEKMQSDKGSIPDRFSAQQFSDYHSELNMSSLELGDSALYFCASSLRGSKGANVLTFGAGSRLTVL.

The V gene is TRBV18, the J gene TRBJ2-7; TRBD1 matches at 7 bases. V shed 3 bases, J shed 5 bases, and the junction held 7 bases outside the gene matches. From germline, CDR1 is KGHSH and CDR2 LQKENI. The CDR3 extends over 14 amino acids. CDR3 sequence reads: CASSPHKGAHEQYF. The CDR3 DNA is TGTGCCAGCTCACCTCATAAGGGGGCCCACGAGCAGTACTTC.

V gene TRBV11-3 combines with J gene TRBJ2-7; 8 bases fit TRBD2. Germline V gene data show CDR1 as SGHNT and CDR2 as YENEEA. The junction had 9 bases not matched to a gene; V was cut back by 5 bases and J by 0 bases. This CDR3 has 16 residues. CDR3 in DNA: TGTGCCAGCAGCCCCAACAGCGGGAGTCGCTCCTACGAGCAGTACTTC. Its translation: CASSPNSGSRSYEQYF.

The genes are TRBV5-1 and TRBJ2-7, with a tentative D call TRBD1 (6 bases). Germline V gene lookup returns CDR1 SGHRS and CDR2 YFSETQ. The CDR3 length is 14 residues. The V end lost 4 bases, the J end lost 7 bases, and 18 bases lay between the germline ends. The CDR3 DNA is TGCGCCAGCAGCAGGGACAACCCCGACGGGGAGCAGTACTTC. This sequence encodes CASSRDNPDGEQYF.

The chain links TRBV2 to TRBJ2-2; 7 bases are a match to TRBD2. This CDR3 is 15 amino acids long. The J segment lost 7 bases and the V segment lost 7 bases, leaving 12 bases of the junction unmatched. Looked up from germline, CDR1 is SNHLY and CDR2 is FYNNEI. Here the CDR3 DNA reads TGTGCCAGCACCCGGGACGGGAGGCTCATCGGGGAGCTGTTTTTT. This codes for CASTRDGRLIGELFF.

V gene TRBV28 combines with J gene TRBJ1-1; D remains unclear. The CDR3 totals 14 residues. Germline V gene lookup returns CDR1 MDHEN and CDR2 SYDVKM. Trimming removed 3 bases from V and 11 bases from J, with 19 bases in between. CDR3 loop: CASSFVLEPYIAFF. DNA for the CDR3: TGTGCCAGCAGTTTCGTCTTAGAACCGTATATTGCTTTCTTT.

This chain connects TRBV24-1 to TRBJ2-2; D remains unclear. The CDR3 loop spans 12 amino acids. The V gene lost 1 base and the J gene lost 7 bases, with 3 bases spanning the gap. Per germline, CDR1 KGHDR and CDR2 SFDVKD. The CDR3 nucleotides read TGTGCCACCAGTGATTTTTACGGGGAGCTGTTTTTT. This translates into CATSDFYGELFF.

The gene calls are TRBV11-2 and TRBJ2-2; 8 bases agree with TRBD2. Germline values: CDR1 SGHAT, CDR2 FQNNGV. After removal of 5 bases from V and 0 bases from J, the junction contained 5 bases not matched to a gene. The CDR3 totals 16 residues. The CDR3 nucleotides are TGTGCCAGCAGCACCACGGGGGGGGCGAACACCGGGGAGCTGTTTTTT. As protein: CASSTTGGANTGELFF.

V usage is TRBV28 and J usage is TRBJ1-5, with D unresolved. The germline V and J ends were trimmed by 4 bases and 6 bases, with 10 bases remaining between them. The germline CDR1 and CDR2 sequences are MDHEN and SYDVKM. The CDR3 is 13 amino acids. CDR3 in amino acids: CASSSPSGQPQHF. In nucleotides, the CDR3 is TGTGCCAGCAGTTCCCCTTCGGGTCAGCCCCAGCATTTT.

The J gene is TRBJ1-4, the V gene TRBV6-5, with 7 bases aligning to TRBD1. The CDR3 covers 14 residues. Germline CDR1 and CDR2: MNHEY and SVGAGI. The V segment lost 4 bases and the J segment 4 bases; nucleotides outside the gene matches: 3. Written as DNA, the CDR3 is TGTGCCAGCAGTTTGGACAGGATTAATGAAAAACTGTTTTTT. Amino acids: CASSLDRINEKLFF.

V gene TRBV7-2 combines with J gene TRBJ2-5; D gene uncertain. The ends were cut back, 1 base at V and 5 bases at J, with 11 bases in the middle. CDR3 length: 14 amino acids. Germline V gives CDR1 SGHTA, CDR2 FQGNSA. The CDR3 DNA is TGTGCCAGCAGCTTAGAGCAGAGCAGGGAGACCCAGTACTTC. Encoded protein: CASSLEQSRETQYF.

The genes are TRBV19 and TRBJ1-2; 7 bases map to TRBD1. V shed 4 bases, J shed 5 bases, and the junction held 4 bases outside the gene matches. The CDR3 has 13 residues. Germline values: CDR1 LNHDA, CDR2 SQIVND (reference sequence). The CDR3 protein is CASSRGQPYGYTF. CDR3 nucleotide sequence: TGTGCCAGTAGTAGGGGACAGCCTTATGGCTACACCTTC.

This clone was seen a single time. The chain carries TRBV7-9 and TRBJ1-4, with D possibly being TRBD1 (5 bases). Looked up from germline, CDR1 is SEHNR and CDR2 is FQNEAQ (reference sequence). The CDR3 loop spans 14 amino acids. Trimming removed 5 bases at V and 2 bases at J, with 9 bases between. CDR3 DNA sequence: TGTGCCAGCAGCCCTCGGGGGACTAATGAAAAACTGTTTTTT. Its translation: CASSPRGTNEKLFF.

The gene calls are TRBV19 and TRBJ1-2; D ambiguous. CDR3 length: 11 amino acids. The germline V and J ends were trimmed by 9 bases and 8 bases, with 13 bases remaining between them. CDR1 and CDR2 from the germline V gene are LNHDA and SQIVND (reference sequence). CDR3 region: CASQAGGGYTF. CDR3 DNA sequence: TGTGCCAGCCAAGCGGGTGGCGGCTACACCTTC. The variable domain in full, with the rest retrieved from reference TRBV19 and TRBJ1-2, is DGGITQSPKYLFRKEGQNVTLSCEQNLNHDAMYWYRQDPGQGLRLIYYSQIVNDFQKGDIAEGYSVSREKKESFPLTVTSAQKNPTAFYLCASQAGGGYTFGSGTRLTVV.

The V call is TRBV11-2, the J call TRBJ2-1; D may be TRBD2 (6 bases). This CDR3 has 16 residues. Germline CDR1 is SGHAT and CDR2 is FQNNGV. Trimming stripped 6 bases from V and 2 bases from J, with 17 bases between. The DNA for the CDR3 is TGTGCCAGCAGAAGGGCGGGGACCCCGACCTACAATGAGCAGTTCTTC. It encodes CASRRAGTPTYNEQFF.

This chain uses TRBV14 with TRBJ2-7; the D gene is possibly TRBD1 (5 bases). Trimming took off 4 bases at V and 3 bases at J, with 13 bases between the two ends. Looked up from germline, CDR1 is SGHDN and CDR2 is FVKESK. This CDR3 contains 14 residues. CDR3 nucleotides: TGTGCCAGCAGCCGGGGCCTGGGAAGCTACGAGCAGTACTTC. It translates to CASSRGLGSYEQYF. Looking up the rest from reference TRBV14 and TRBJ2-7 gives the full variable domain: EAGVTQFPSHSVIEKGQTVTLRCDPISGHDNLYWYRRVMGKEIKFLLHFVKESKQDESGMPNNRFLAERTGGTYSTLKVQPAELEDSGVYFCASSRGLGSYEQYFGPGTRLTVT.

The chain combines TRBV2 with TRBJ2-1; D is perhaps TRBD1 (5 bases). V lost 6 bases to trimming and J lost 10 bases, with 16 bases between them. The CDR3 consists of 13 residues. Germline CDR1 and CDR2: SNHLY and FYNNEI. CDR3 in amino acids: CASRPQGSGEQFF. The CDR3 DNA sequence: TGTGCCAGCAGGCCCCAGGGAAGTGGGGAGCAGTTCTTC.

The J gene is TRBJ1-3, the V gene TRBV4-1; D is possibly TRBD1 (6 bases). CDR1 and CDR2 from the germline V gene are MGHRA and YSYEKL. V was pared by 3 bases and J by 4 bases, with 22 bases between. This CDR3 region has 18 residues. The CDR3 spells CASSHKPNRDWGGNTIYF. CDR3 in DNA: TGCGCCAGCAGCCACAAACCTAACAGGGATTGGGGGGGAAACACCATATATTTT.

The CDR3 nucleotides are TGTGCCAGCAGCTTGGGCAACAGCGGATGGAACACTGAAGCTTTCTTT. Its protein is CASSLGNSGWNTEAFF. The V and J genes are TRBV5-6 and TRBJ1-1; D call uncertain. Germline V gene lookup returns CDR1 SGHDT and CDR2 YYEEEE. Trimming stripped 0 bases from V and 1 base from J, with 13 bases between. The CDR3 is made up of 16 amino acids. The full variable domain, with the rest looked up from reference TRBV5-6 and TRBJ1-1, is DAGVTQSPTHLIKTRGQQVTLRCSPKSGHDTVSWYQQALGQGPQFIFQYYEEEERQRGNFPDRFSGHQFPNYSSELNVNALLLGDSALYLCASSLGNSGWNTEAFFGQGTRLTVV.

The chain uses TRBV3-1 (or the pseudogene TRBV3-2) and TRBJ2-7; 10 bases map to TRBD1. The ends lost 4 bases at V and 3 bases at J; junction bases unmatched: 6. The CDR3 has 15 amino acids. The germline V gene has CDR1 LGHDT and CDR2 YNNKEL (reference sequence). The CDR3 DNA reads TGTGCCAGCAGCCCGAGGACAGGGGGGTACTACGAGCAGTACTTC. Its translation is CASSPRTGGYYEQYF.

The V call is TRBV5-1, the J call TRBJ2-1; 10 nucleotides match TRBD2. J was trimmed by 0 bases and V by 0 bases; bases with no gene match: 0. The CDR3 spans 16 residues. CDR1 and CDR2 from the germline V gene are SGHRS and YFSETQ. In DNA form, the CDR3 reads TGCGCCAGCAGCTTGGCTAGCGGGAGCTCCTACAATGAGCAGTTCTTC. Protein product: CASSLASGSSYNEQFF.

This chain connects TRBV5-5 to TRBJ2-7, with TRBD1 matching over 10 bases. Trimming removed 2 bases from V and 4 bases from J; junction bases left unmatched: 3. The CDR3 contains 14 residues. Germline CDR1 is SGHKS and CDR2 is YYEKEE (reference sequence). CDR3 sequence reads: CASSFGQGEYEQYF. The CDR3 region has the DNA TGTGCCAGCAGCTTCGGACAGGGGGAATACGAGCAGTACTTC.

The chain employs TRBV4-1 and TRBJ1-2; D uncertain. V lost 1 base and J 3 bases, leaving 15 bases between the germline ends. Germline CDR1 MGHRA, CDR2 YSYEKL. This CDR3 is built from 16 residues. The CDR3 nucleotides are TGCGCCAGCAGCCAAGTTTTCGAGGGCCCTGACTATGGCTACACCTTC. Protein: CASSQVFEGPDYGYTF.

The chain is built from TRBV2 and TRBJ1-1; no clear D. The V and J ends lost 7 bases and 0 bases respectively, with 12 bases between them. CDR1 is SNHLY and CDR2 is FYNNEI in the germline V gene. There are 14 residues in the CDR3. The CDR3 region has the DNA TGTGCCAGCATAGGCAGGCGCTTGAACACTGAAGCTTTCTTT. Translated: CASIGRRLNTEAFF.

This clone was counted once. This rearrangement joins TRBV11-3 to TRBJ2-4; possible D gene TRBD1, 5 bases. Germline CDR1 is SGHNT and CDR2 is YENEEA. CDR3 size: 17 residues. V dropped 4 bases and J dropped 0 bases, with 16 bases sitting between them. The CDR3 nucleotides read TGTGCCAGCAGCTCCCCAAAGACAGCCGCAGCCAAAAACATTCAGTACTTC. Encoded protein: CASSSPKTAAAKNIQYF.

The rearrangement links TRBV11-3 to TRBJ2-3; TRBD2 agrees at 13 bases. The CDR3 length is 18 residues. V was pared by 0 bases and J by 3 bases, with 6 bases of the junction left unmatched. CDR1 is SGHNT and CDR2 is YENEEA in the germline V gene. CDR3 nucleotide sequence: TGTGCCAGCAGCTTAGATCCCGGACTAGCGGGAGAGACAGATACGCAGTATTTT. Encoded protein: CASSLDPGLAGETDTQYF.

The chain links TRBV3-1 (or the pseudogene TRBV3-2) to TRBJ2-1; TRBD2 is a possible D gene (5 bases). Trimming stripped 1 base from V and 3 bases from J, with 7 bases between. Germline-derived CDR1 and CDR2 are LGHDT and YNNKEL (reference sequence). The CDR3 is 14 residues long. The CDR3 loop reads CASSQGGLYNEQFF. In DNA, the CDR3 is TGTGCCAGCAGCCAAGGAGGGCTCTACAATGAGCAGTTCTTC.

V and J are TRBV6-5 and TRBJ2-7, with D possibly TRBD1 on 6 matching bases. V was pared by 6 bases and J by 2 bases, with 17 bases between. The CDR3 consists of 15 residues. CDR1 MNHEY and CDR2 SVGAGI come from the germline V gene. The CDR3 here is CASRGVGQGPYEQYF. CDR3 coding DNA: TGTGCCAGCAGAGGTGTCGGTCAGGGGCCCTACGAGCAGTACTTC.